This T cell receptor beta chain was observed in a study of cytomegalovirus exposure and HLA in healthy donors. Study-wide results and limits: Most CMV-associated TCR beta chains were later found to appear HLA-restricted.

In the case of this clone: Its specificity is not known.

In germline, CDR1 is MNHEY, CDR2 SMNVEV (reference sequence). The J segment lost 5 bases and the V segment lost 3 bases, leaving 12 bases of the junction unmatched. This CDR3 contains 16 residues. This PCR relied on a set of 60 Vbeta primers and 13 Jbeta primers. TCRdb keeps only in-frame clones here, not all; method: immunoSEQ multiplex PCR. The table records about 140,000 clones, approximately 82% of them present only once. The sequence was collected from a woman aged 40-49 years in good health and CMV-seronegative. The sample was PBMCs. The rearrangement links TRBV27 to TRBJ2-7; the match to TRBD2 covers 8 bases. The CDR3 reads CASSFLSSGRTHEQYF. CDR3 DNA sequence: TGTGCCAGCAGTTTCCTCTCGAGCGGGAGAACGCACGAGCAGTACTTC.